The 17 T cell receptor beta chains below all came from one sample that was sequenced in a study of cytomegalovirus exposure and HLA in healthy donors. Measured with immunoSEQ multiplex PCR; TCRdb has only the in-frame clones, and not every one. Found here are about 160,000 clones, nearly 90% of them singletons; the top ten hold 4% to 5%. The sample comprised PBMCs. The receptor set was obtained from a man aged 18-30 years in good health and CMV-seropositive.

The rearrangement uses TRBV29-1 and TRBJ1-2; D is ambiguous. V was shortened by 4 bases and J by 4 bases, with 10 bases between the two germline ends. The CDR3 is 12 residues long. Germline CDR1 SQVTM, CDR2 ANQGSEA. The CDR3 bases are TGCAGCGTTGGAAAGAGGAGCTATGGCTACACCTTC. This encodes CSVGKRSYGYTF. The full variable domain, its missing parts supplied by reference TRBV29-1 and TRBJ1-2, is SAVISQKPSRDICQRGTSLTIQCQVDSQVTMMFWYRQQPGQSLTLIATANQGSEATYESGFVIDKFPISRPNLTFSTLTVSNMSPEDSSIYLCSVGKRSYGYTFGSGTRLTVV.

Details on this clone: The identical CDR3 is also encoded by other nucleotide sequences in the sample. This chain uses TRBV7-9 with TRBJ2-1; D gene unclear. CDR1 SEHNR and CDR2 FQNEAQ come from the germline V gene (reference sequence). Trimming pared 1 base from V and 10 bases from J, leaving 8 bases between. The CDR3 contains 12 residues. CDR3 residues: CASSLGSREQFF. CDR3 nucleotides: TGTGCCAGCAGCTTAGGGAGCCGGGAGCAGTTCTTC.

CDR3 nucleotides: TGTGCCAGTATGAAAGACAGAGCTAACTATGGCTACACCTTC. This gives the protein CASMKDRANYGYTF. The chain uses TRBV19 and TRBJ1-2, with TRBD1 as a possible D gene (5 bases). CDR3 length: 14 residues. CDR1 and CDR2 (germline): LNHDA, SQIVND (reference sequence). The ends were cut back, 7 bases at V and 0 bases at J, with 12 bases in the middle.

The V gene is TRBV19, the J gene TRBJ2-1; tentative D call: TRBD2 (6 bases). V lost 10 bases to trimming and J lost 9 bases, with 25 bases between them. CDR3 length equals 15 residues. Germline lookup yields CDR1 LNHDA and CDR2 SQIVND (reference sequence). The CDR3 here is CAILGRELGLSEQFF. The CDR3 DNA sequence: TGTGCCATCCTGGGACGGGAGTTGGGCCTAAGTGAGCAGTTCTTC.

The CDR3, as DNA: TGTGCCAGCAGTTCCCAGGGGTCTGAAAAACTGTTTTTT. It encodes CASSSQGSEKLFF. J is TRBJ1-4 and V is TRBV6-5, with D possibly being TRBD1 (6 bases). Germline CDR1 MNHEY, CDR2 SVGAGI. The CDR3 sequence is 13 residues long. V gave up 4 bases and J gave up 7 bases, with 10 bases separating them.

The DNA for the CDR3 is TGCGCCAGCAGCTCCCGCGCGGGGGCTGACACTGAAGCTTTCTTT. Its translation is CASSSRAGADTEAFF. The chain combines TRBV5-1 with TRBJ1-1, with TRBD1 as a possible D gene (6 bases). V shed 3 bases and J shed 3 bases, with 15 bases lying between them. CDR1 is SGHRS, CDR2 YFSETQ, per germline. The CDR3 spans 15 residues. Variable domain in full (rest from reference TRBV5-1 and TRBJ1-1): KAGVTQTPRYLIKTRGQQVTLSCSPISGHRSVSWYQQTPGQGLQFLFEYFSETQRNKGNFPGRFSGRQFSNSRSEMNVSTLELGDSALYLCASSSRAGADTEAFFGQGTRLTVV.

The chain employs TRBV7-6 and TRBJ2-7; 8 bases align to TRBD1. This CDR3 region has 18 residues. The V gene's germline CDR1 is SGHVS and CDR2 FNYEAQ. The V gene end was trimmed by 1 base and the J gene end by 0 bases; junction bases not matched to a gene: 11. The CDR3 coding sequence is TGTGCCAGCAGCTTAGTAGCAGGGGGCGACCTTAGCTCCTACGAGCAGTACTTC. Translation gives CASSLVAGGDLSSYEQYF.

This chain joins TRBV27 and TRBJ2-2, with TRBD1 matching 9 bases. Trimming removed 5 bases from V and 2 bases from J; junction bases left unmatched: 9. Germline-derived CDR1 and CDR2 are MNHEY and SMNVEV (reference sequence). CDR3 length: 17 residues. The CDR3 loop reads CASSKTGGSTNTGELFF. CDR3 in DNA: TGTGCCAGCAGTAAAACAGGGGGCAGTACAAACACCGGGGAGCTGTTTTTT.

This clone was picked up one time. This chain's CDR3 is CSVVGGQKGYEQYF. CDR3 in DNA: TGCAGCGTTGTTGGGGGCCAGAAGGGTTACGAGCAGTACTTC. V and J are TRBV29-1 and TRBJ2-7, with D possibly TRBD1 on 6 matching bases. V lost 4 bases and J lost 4, with 17 bases in between. This CDR3 has 14 amino acids. CDR1 and CDR2 (germline): SQVTM, ANQGSEA.

This chain joins TRBV7-3 and TRBJ2-2; D ambiguous. With 2 bases removed from V and 4 bases from J, the gap between germline ends came to 11 bases. The germline V gene has CDR1 SGHTA and CDR2 FQGTGA. This CDR3 has 15 amino acids. CDR3 in amino acids: CASSLGLQSTGELFF. CDR3 DNA: TGTGCCAGCAGCTTAGGGCTTCAGTCCACCGGGGAGCTGTTTTTT.

This chain links TRBV10-3 with TRBJ2-5; D gene unclear. This CDR3 has 13 residues. Trimming took 4 bases from V and 2 from J, leaving 8 bases between them. In germline, CDR1 is ENHRY, CDR2 SYGVKD. The CDR3 DNA reads TGTGCCATCAGTGTAAGCGTGCAAGAGACCCAGTACTTC. This translates into CAISVSVQETQYF.

CDR3 sequence reads: CASSPTGQGTGELFF. In DNA, the CDR3 is TGCGCCAGCAGCCCTACCGGACAGGGGACCGGGGAGCTGTTTTTT. The chain employs TRBV4-1 and TRBJ2-2; 9 bases are shared with TRBD1. This CDR3 is built from 15 residues. Germline loops: CDR1 MGHRA, CDR2 YSYEKL. J gave up 5 bases and V 4 bases, and 5 bases lay outside the gene matches.

The chain couples TRBV28 to TRBJ2-7; 12 positions match TRBD2. From germline, CDR1 is MDHEN and CDR2 SYDVKM. The CDR3 is made up of 16 amino acids. J was trimmed by 6 bases and V by 5 bases; bases with no gene match: 11. The CDR3 region has the DNA TGTGCCAGCAGTGGGCGACTAGCGGGAGCTGGGGGCGAGCAGTACTTC. Encoded protein: CASSGRLAGAGGEQYF.

The chain carries TRBV6-5 and TRBJ2-3; 11 bases agree with TRBD1. This CDR3 spans 15 amino acids. Germline V CDR1 and CDR2: MNHEY, SVGAGI. V lost 7 bases, J lost 1 base, and 4 bases stayed unmatched. CDR3 residues: CASKGQGAGTDTQYF. The CDR3 nucleotides are TGTGCCAGCAAAGGACAGGGGGCCGGCACAGATACGCAGTATTTT.

The J gene is TRBJ1-1, the V gene TRBV28; 8 bases agree with TRBD1. CDR3 length equals 13 residues. The V segment lost 6 bases and the J segment 6 bases; nucleotides outside the gene matches: 6. Germline assignment: CDR1 MDHEN and CDR2 SYDVKM. CDR3 amino acids: CASSRADRAEAFF. DNA of the CDR3: TGTGCCAGCAGCCGGGCGGACAGGGCTGAAGCTTTCTTT.

This clone was observed once. The chain joins TRBV5-1 to TRBJ2-7; TRBD1 aligns across 7 bases. The CDR3 has 14 amino acids. Germline CDR1 and CDR2: SGHRS and YFSETQ. J gave up 5 bases and V 0 bases, and 5 bases lay outside the gene matches. This CDR3 reads CASSLGQGVDEQYF. The CDR3 DNA sequence: TGCGCCAGCAGCTTGGGCCAGGGGGTCGACGAGCAGTACTTC.

This clone was detected a few times. V gene TRBV5-1 combines with J gene TRBJ2-7, with a weak D call TRBD1 (6 bases). This CDR3 has 14 amino acids. The V and J ends lost 1 base and 5 bases respectively, with 13 bases between them. CDR1 is SGHRS, CDR2 YFSETQ, per germline. The CDR3 protein is CASSLTQGPHEQYF. CDR3 nucleotides: TGCGCCAGCAGCTTGACACAGGGACCCCACGAGCAGTACTTC.